These 32 T cell receptor beta chains share one sample of origin, sequenced in a study of cytomegalovirus exposure and HLA in healthy donors. Vbeta (60) and Jbeta (13) primers were used in the PCR. Assay used: immunoSEQ multiplex PCR; TCRdb lists only in-frame clones, some missing. The sample yields roughly 97,000 clones, roughly three quarters seen once. What was sequenced was PBMCs. The receptor source for this set is a middle-aged woman in good health and CMV-seronegative.

Only a few counts were recorded for this clone. This chain links TRBV7-3 with TRBJ2-1; weak D call: TRBD2 (6 bases). Germline loops: CDR1 SGHTA, CDR2 FQGTGA. CDR3 length equals 14 residues. Trimming stripped 2 bases from V and 7 bases from J, with 12 bases between. CDR3 DNA: TGTGCCAGCAGCTTATACGGGGGTTTGAATGAGCAGTTCTTC. Translating it yields CASSLYGGLNEQFF.

This chain uses TRBV28 with TRBJ2-7; 8 bases line up with TRBD2. Germline CDR1 MDHEN, CDR2 SYDVKM. V dropped 4 bases and J dropped 3; count of bases not matched to a gene: 11. The CDR3 extends over 16 amino acids. The CDR3 sequence: CASSSYSSGRFYEQYF. CDR3 DNA sequence: TGTGCCAGCAGTTCATACTCTAGCGGGCGCTTCTACGAGCAGTACTTC.

This clone was detected once. The chain is built from TRBV29-1 and TRBJ1-2; TRBD1 aligns across 8 bases. V was pared by 4 bases and J by 8 bases, with 15 bases of the junction left unmatched. Per the germline V gene, CDR1 is SQVTM and CDR2 is ANQGSEA. The CDR3 has 15 residues. The DNA of the CDR3 is TGCAGCGTTGGAGGGTCCGCGAACAGGGGGGTCGGCTACACCTTC. It translates to CSVGGSANRGVGYTF. Looking up the rest from reference TRBV29-1 and TRBJ1-2 gives the full variable domain: SAVISQKPSRDICQRGTSLTIQCQVDSQVTMMFWYRQQPGQSLTLIATANQGSEATYESGFVIDKFPISRPNLTFSTLTVSNMSPEDSSIYLCSVGGSANRGVGYTFGSGTRLTVV.

The chain's CDR3 is CASSSGALVFEQYF. The DNA for the CDR3 is TGTGCCAGCAGCTCAGGGGCCTTGGTGTTCGAGCAGTACTTC. The V call is TRBV7-8, the J call TRBJ2-7; weak D call: TRBD1 (6 bases). Germline V gene lookup returns CDR1 SGHVS and CDR2 FQNEAQ. V dropped 4 bases and J dropped 6 bases, with 16 bases sitting between them. The CDR3 contains 14 residues. The full variable domain, with the rest looked up from reference TRBV7-8 and TRBJ2-7, is GAGVSQSPRYKVAKRGQDVALRCDPISGHVSLFWYQQALGQGPEFLTYFQNEAQLDKSGLPSDRFFAERPEGSVSTLKIQRTQQEDSAVYLCASSSGALVFEQYFGPGTRLTVT.

The chain has TRBV10-1 and TRBJ1-5; a possible D gene is TRBD1 (5 bases). The CDR3 loop spans 16 amino acids. V was trimmed by 6 bases and J by 2 bases, leaving 17 bases between them. In germline, CDR1 is WNHNN, CDR2 SYGVQD (reference sequence). The CDR3 sequence is CASRGESGEGNQPQHF. CDR3 nucleotides: TGCGCCAGCAGGGGGGAGTCCGGGGAGGGCAATCAGCCCCAGCATTTT.

The chain joins TRBV9 to TRBJ2-1, with TRBD2 matching 8 bases. The V and J ends lost 3 bases and 7 bases, in that order; junction bases with no gene match: 9. From germline, CDR1 is SGDLS and CDR2 YYNGEE. The CDR3 is 15 residues long. The CDR3 nucleotides are TGTGCCAGCAGCGAGGAGAGCGGGAGATCAAATGAGCAGTTCTTC. Its translation: CASSEESGRSNEQFF. The whole variable domain, filled in from reference TRBV9 and TRBJ2-1, reads DSGVTQTPKHLITATGQRVTLRCSPRSGDLSVYWYQQSLDQGLQFLIQYYNGEERAKGNILERFSAQQFPDLHSELNLSSLELGDSALYFCASSEESGRSNEQFFGPGTRLTVL.

The V gene is TRBV27, the J gene TRBJ2-2; possible D gene TRBD2, 5 bases. Germline loops: CDR1 MNHEY, CDR2 SMNVEV (reference sequence). The V end was cut by 4 bases, the J end by 1 base, with 13 bases between. This CDR3 region has 16 residues. CDR3 DNA: TGTGCCAGCAGTTCCTTTGGACTCGAGAACACCGGGGAGCTGTTTTTT. This gives the protein CASSSFGLENTGELFF.

This rearrangement joins TRBV15 to TRBJ2-6, with TRBD2 as a possible D gene (5 bases). Germline V CDR1 and CDR2: LNHNV, YYDKDF (reference sequence). CDR3 length: 18 residues. Deletions cut 3 bases from V and 0 bases from J, with 15 bases between. The CDR3 DNA reads as TGTGCCACCAGCAGCGGGATCACCATCGGCTCTGGGGCCAACGTCCTGACTTTC. Translating gives CATSSGITIGSGANVLTF.

The chain recombines TRBV9 with TRBJ1-4; D possibly corresponds to TRBD1 (5 bases). V was clipped by 8 bases and J by 4 bases, with 12 bases between them. The CDR3 spans 13 residues. In germline, CDR1 is SGDLS, CDR2 YYNGEE. CDR3 sequence (DNA): TGTGCCAGTCGGACACCAGGTAATGAAAAACTGTTTTTT. It codes for CASRTPGNEKLFF.

The sample holds a few counts of this clone. This chain connects TRBV4-2 to TRBJ2-1; D unclear. From germline, CDR1 is LGHNA and CDR2 YNFKEQ. Deletions cut 0 bases from V and 6 bases from J, with 12 bases between. The CDR3 is made up of 15 amino acids. The CDR3 region has the DNA TGTGCCAGCAGCCAAGAGAGAACCCTTGGCAATGAGCAGTTCTTC. This gives the protein CASSQERTLGNEQFF.

The CDR3 spells CASSTGTSRNEQFF. The CDR3 DNA reads as TGTGCCAGCAGTACCGGGACTTCGCGCAATGAGCAGTTCTTC. The gene calls are TRBV2 and TRBJ2-1, with D possibly TRBD2 on 6 matching bases. Trimming took off 5 bases at V and 6 bases at J, with 14 bases between the two ends. Looked up from germline, CDR1 is SNHLY and CDR2 is FYNNEI. The CDR3 has 14 residues.

V usage is TRBV6-5 and J usage is TRBJ1-1; D is unclear. This CDR3 region has 12 residues. V was pared by 6 bases and J by 2 bases, with 7 bases between. Germline loops: CDR1 MNHEY, CDR2 SVGAGI. Here the CDR3 DNA reads TGTGCCAGCAGGAGGAGCAACACTGAAGCTTTCTTT. Encoded protein: CASRRSNTEAFF.

This clone was seen only a few times. The rearrangement uses TRBV11-2 and TRBJ1-4, with D unresolved. The CDR3 is 15 residues long. Germline CDR1 reads SGHAT; CDR2 reads FQNNGV. With 5 bases removed from V and 4 bases from J, the gap between germline ends came to 14 bases. CDR3 in amino acids: CASSAWAQDNEKLFF. For the CDR3, the DNA is TGTGCCAGCAGCGCCTGGGCTCAGGATAATGAAAAACTGTTTTTT.

The V call is TRBV9, the J call TRBJ2-7; no reliable D call. V lost 9 bases to trimming and J lost 1 base, with 17 bases between them. This CDR3 is 14 amino acids long. Germline-derived CDR1 and CDR2 are SGDLS and YYNGEE. Here the CDR3 reads CAIRLENLSYEQYF. In DNA, the CDR3 is TGTGCCATCCGGCTGGAGAATTTATCCTACGAGCAGTACTTC.

The CDR3 region is CASSFRDTLDEQYF. CDR3 DNA sequence: TGTGCCAGCAGCTTCCGGGACACACTGGACGAGCAGTACTTC. The gene calls are TRBV7-2 and TRBJ2-7, with D maybe TRBD1 (6 bases). V gave up 3 bases and J gave up 5 bases, with 14 bases separating them. CDR1 SGHTA and CDR2 FQGNSA come from the germline V gene. The CDR3 has 14 amino acids.

This chain connects TRBV30 to TRBJ1-6, with D tentatively TRBD1 (6 bases). CDR1 and CDR2 from the germline V gene are GTSNPN and SVGIG (reference sequence). The V end was cut by 7 bases, the J end by 0 bases, with 16 bases between. The CDR3 totals 16 residues. CDR3 region: CALRLGASSYNSPLHF. The CDR3 DNA reads as TGTGCCTTACGACTGGGGGCGAGCTCCTATAATTCACCCCTCCACTTT.

This clone was found once. The chain uses TRBV15 and TRBJ2-5; D not resolved. V was trimmed by 2 bases and J by 3 bases, leaving 4 bases between them. This CDR3 is built from 12 residues. Germline V CDR1 and CDR2: LNHNV, YYDKDF (reference sequence). DNA for the CDR3: TGTGCCACCAGCAGACCTAAAGAGACCCAGTACTTC. Its protein product is CATSRPKETQYF.

This clone was found a few times. The chain joins TRBV16 to TRBJ1-2; a weak D match, TRBD1 (5 bases). This CDR3 contains 14 residues. V was shortened by 0 bases and J by 5 bases, with 10 bases between the two germline ends. CDR1 and CDR2 (germline): KGHSY, FQNENV. The CDR3 sequence: CASSQSLGRYGYTF. Here the CDR3 DNA reads TGTGCCAGCAGCCAATCTCTGGGGCGGTATGGCTACACCTTC. Full variable domain (remainder filled in from reference TRBV16 and TRBJ1-2): GEEVAQTPKHLVRGEGQKAKLYCAPIKGHSYVFWYQQVLKNEFKFLISFQNENVFDETGMPKERFSAKCLPNSPCSLEIQATKLEDSAVYFCASSQSLGRYGYTFGSGTRLTVV.

Comments on this clone: Other DNA sequences in this specimen translate into the identical CDR3. This sequence joins TRBV7-9 and TRBJ1-1; weak D call: TRBD1 (5 bases). The germline V and J ends were trimmed by 2 bases and 1 base, with 5 bases remaining between them. Germline CDR1 SEHNR, CDR2 FQNEAQ (reference sequence). This CDR3 region has 13 residues. CDR3 in amino acids: CASSLRGNTEAFF. The CDR3 DNA sequence: TGTGCCAGCAGCTTAAGGGGGAACACTGAAGCTTTCTTT. Looking up the rest from reference TRBV7-9 and TRBJ1-1 gives the full variable domain: DTGVSQNPRHKITKRGQNVTFRCDPISEHNRLYWYRQTLGQGPEFLTYFQNEAQLEKSRLLSDRFSAERPKGSFSTLEIQRTEQGDSAMYLCASSLRGNTEAFFGQGTRLTVV.

The chain employs TRBV7-6 and TRBJ1-5, with D perhaps TRBD1 (6 bases). CDR1 is SGHVS, CDR2 FNYEAQ, per germline. The CDR3 is 13 residues long. Trimming pared 10 bases from V and 6 bases from J, leaving 16 bases between. The CDR3 nucleotides read TGTGCCACCACCGAGGGGGTTGGTCAGCCCCAGCATTTT. Its translation is CATTEGVGQPQHF.

The DNA for the CDR3 is TGTGCCAGCGGGAGACAGGGGCAGGGCACAGATACGCAGTATTTT. Translated: CASGRQGQGTDTQYF. The rearrangement joins TRBV2 to TRBJ2-3; 8 bases line up with TRBD1. J lost 1 base, V lost 8 bases, and 8 bases had no gene match. Germline assignment: CDR1 SNHLY and CDR2 FYNNEI. The CDR3 loop spans 15 amino acids.

The chain has TRBV27 and TRBJ1-2, with 8 nucleotides matching TRBD1. This CDR3 has 13 residues. Germline V lookup: CDR1 MNHEY, CDR2 SMNVEV (reference sequence). V dropped 6 bases and J dropped 6; count of bases not matched to a gene: 6. The CDR3 is CASSPGQGHGYTF. CDR3 sequence (DNA): TGTGCCAGCAGCCCAGGACAGGGTCATGGCTACACCTTC.

The chain carries TRBV6-5 and TRBJ1-3; tentative D call: TRBD1 (5 bases). CDR1 is MNHEY and CDR2 is SVGAGI in the germline V gene. Trimming shortened V by 0 bases and J by 1 base, and 7 bases separated the two germline ends. This CDR3 is 15 amino acids long. The CDR3 loop reads CASSYSPGSGNTIYF. CDR3 coding DNA: TGTGCCAGCAGTTACTCGCCAGGGTCTGGAAACACCATATATTTT.

This clone was counted a few times. The chain uses TRBV4-1 and TRBJ2-4, with 8 bases lining up with TRBD2. The J segment lost 9 bases and the V segment lost 4 bases, leaving 17 bases of the junction unmatched. CDR1 and CDR2 from the germline V gene are MGHRA and YSYEKL. CDR3 length: 17 residues. The CDR3 DNA reads TGCGCCAGCAGCCCAGCGCCTGACCCGGGAGGGTGGTCCATTCAGTACTTC. This sequence encodes CASSPAPDPGGWSIQYF.

This clone occurred a few times. The CDR3 is CASSLDSGTGTSAGYTF. The CDR3, as DNA: TGTGCCAGCAGCTTAGACTCCGGGACAGGGACGTCGGCCGGCTACACCTTC. The V and J genes are TRBV7-8 and TRBJ1-2, with 9 bases aligning to TRBD1. Per germline, CDR1 SGHVS and CDR2 FQNEAQ. The V segment lost 1 base and the J segment 8 bases; nucleotides outside the gene matches: 14. The CDR3 extends over 17 amino acids.

This clone was counted a few times. This sequence joins TRBV7-2 and TRBJ2-6; 8 bases agree with TRBD1. Trimming cost V 9 bases and J 0 bases; bases outside gene matches: 7. The CDR3 loop spans 16 amino acids. Germline V CDR1 and CDR2: SGHTA, FQGNSA. The CDR3 sequence is CARTGTGFSGANVLTF. The CDR3 bases are TGTGCCAGGACCGGGACAGGCTTCTCTGGGGCCAACGTCCTGACTTTC.

This clone occurred once. The chain recombines TRBV5-8 with TRBJ1-2; D perhaps matches TRBD1 (5 bases). In germline, CDR1 is SGHTS, CDR2 YDEGEE. V lost 6 bases, J lost 6 bases, and 21 bases lay in between. There are 15 residues in the CDR3. The CDR3 sequence: CASNEQRQMIDGYTF. The CDR3 bases are TGTGCCAGCAACGAACAGCGACAGATGATTGATGGCTACACCTTC.

This clone was observed a single time. The gene calls are TRBV6-5 and TRBJ2-2; 11 bases fit TRBD2. The CDR3 loop spans 16 amino acids. The V and J ends lost 2 bases and 5 bases, in that order; junction bases with no gene match: 4. In germline, CDR1 is MNHEY, CDR2 SVGAGI. The CDR3 loop is CASSYGLAGGTGELFF. CDR3 nucleotide sequence: TGTGCCAGCAGTTACGGCCTAGCGGGGGGAACCGGGGAGCTGTTTTTT.

The chain employs TRBV7-2 and TRBJ1-2; tentative D call: TRBD1 (5 bases). Per the germline V gene, CDR1 is SGHTA and CDR2 is FQGNSA. V shed 4 bases and J shed 4 bases, with 19 bases lying between them. This CDR3 has 16 amino acids. In DNA form, the CDR3 reads TGTGCCAGCAGCTCCCGGTTTGGGGCAGGTGGCTATGGCTACACCTTC. Its translation is CASSSRFGAGGYGYTF.

Only a few counts were recorded for this clone. The V and J genes are TRBV18 and TRBJ1-1; TRBD1 matches at 9 bases. Trimming at V came to 4 bases and at J to 7 bases, leaving 10 bases not matched to a gene. This CDR3 comprises 15 residues. CDR1 and CDR2 from the germline V gene are KGHSH and LQKENI. CDR3 coding DNA: TGTGCCAGCTCACTGGGACAGGGAAGCGGCGGTGAAGCTTTCTTT. Translation gives CASSLGQGSGGEAFF. The full variable domain, its missing parts supplied by reference TRBV18 and TRBJ1-1, is NAGVMQNPRHLVRRRGQEARLRCSPMKGHSHVYWYRQLPEEGLKFMVYLQKENIIDESGMPKERFSAEFPKEGPSILRIQQVVRGDSAAYFCASSLGQGSGGEAFFGQGTRLTVV.

This clone has a handful of counts. CDR3 bases: TGCGCCAGCAGCCAGAGGGTTGGGAGTGAGAGGGATACGCAGTATTTT. Protein: CASSQRVGSERDTQYF. The chain links TRBV4-3 to TRBJ2-3; a weak D match, TRBD2 (5 bases). Trimming pared 3 bases from V and 6 bases from J, leaving 19 bases between. CDR3 length equals 16 residues. Per germline, CDR1 LGHNA and CDR2 YSLEER.

J is TRBJ1-3 and V is TRBV28; the D gene is possibly TRBD1 (6 bases). CDR1 and CDR2 from the germline V gene are MDHEN and SYDVKM. The CDR3 runs 14 residues. V lost 2 bases to trimming and J lost 3 bases, with 8 bases between them. The CDR3 is CASSLGRGGNTIYF. The CDR3 bases are TGTGCCAGCAGTTTAGGCAGGGGTGGAAACACCATATATTTT.